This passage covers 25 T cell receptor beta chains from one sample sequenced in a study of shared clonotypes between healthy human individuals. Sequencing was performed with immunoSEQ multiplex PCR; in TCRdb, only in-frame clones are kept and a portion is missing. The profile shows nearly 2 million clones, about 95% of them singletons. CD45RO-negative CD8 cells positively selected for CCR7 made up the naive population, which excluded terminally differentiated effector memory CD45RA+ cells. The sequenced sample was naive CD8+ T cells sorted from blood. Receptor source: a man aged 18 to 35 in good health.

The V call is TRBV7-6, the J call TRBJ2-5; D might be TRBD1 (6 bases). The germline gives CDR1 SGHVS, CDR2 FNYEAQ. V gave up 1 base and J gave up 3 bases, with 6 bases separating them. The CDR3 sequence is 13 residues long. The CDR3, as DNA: TGTGCCAGCAGCTTAGAGGGGGAAGAGACCCAGTACTTC. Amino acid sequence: CASSLEGEETQYF.

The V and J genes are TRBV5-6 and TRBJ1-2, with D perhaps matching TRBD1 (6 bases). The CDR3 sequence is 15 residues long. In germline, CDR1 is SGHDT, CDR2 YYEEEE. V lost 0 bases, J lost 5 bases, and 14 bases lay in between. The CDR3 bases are TGTGCCAGCAGCTTGGCCTTGGCAGGGGTGTATGGCTACACCTTC. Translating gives CASSLALAGVYGYTF.

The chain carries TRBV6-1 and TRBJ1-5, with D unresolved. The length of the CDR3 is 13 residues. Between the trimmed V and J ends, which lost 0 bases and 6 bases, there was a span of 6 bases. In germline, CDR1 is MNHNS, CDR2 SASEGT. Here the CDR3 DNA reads TGTGCCAGCAGTGAAGCGCGTGGTCAGCCCCAGCATTTT. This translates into CASSEARGQPQHF.

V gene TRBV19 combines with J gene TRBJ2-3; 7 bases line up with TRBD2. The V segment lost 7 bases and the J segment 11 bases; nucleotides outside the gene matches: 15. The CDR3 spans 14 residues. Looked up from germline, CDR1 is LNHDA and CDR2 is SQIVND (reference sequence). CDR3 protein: CASTAGEGTGRQYF. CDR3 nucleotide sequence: TGTGCCAGTACCGCGGGGGAGGGCACGGGGAGGCAGTATTTT.

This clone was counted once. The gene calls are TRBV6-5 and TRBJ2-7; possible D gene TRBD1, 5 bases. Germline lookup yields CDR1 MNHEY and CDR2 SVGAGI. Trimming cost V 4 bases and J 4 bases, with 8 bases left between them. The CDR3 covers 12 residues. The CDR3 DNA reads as TGTGCCAGCAGTTTCAAGGGGTACGAGCAGTACTTC. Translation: CASSFKGYEQYF.

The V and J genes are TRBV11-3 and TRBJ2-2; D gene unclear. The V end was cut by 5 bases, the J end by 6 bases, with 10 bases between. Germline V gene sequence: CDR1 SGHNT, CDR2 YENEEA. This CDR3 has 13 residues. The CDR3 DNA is TGTGCCAGCAGCCCGTACAATGCCGGGGAGCTGTTTTTT. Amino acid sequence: CASSPYNAGELFF.

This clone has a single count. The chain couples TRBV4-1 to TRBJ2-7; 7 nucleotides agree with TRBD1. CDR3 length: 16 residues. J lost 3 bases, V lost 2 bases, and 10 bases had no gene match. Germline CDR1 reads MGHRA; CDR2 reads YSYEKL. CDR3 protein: CASSQKQLGQLYEQYF. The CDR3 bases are TGCGCCAGCAGCCAAAAACAATTGGGACAGCTCTACGAGCAGTACTTC.

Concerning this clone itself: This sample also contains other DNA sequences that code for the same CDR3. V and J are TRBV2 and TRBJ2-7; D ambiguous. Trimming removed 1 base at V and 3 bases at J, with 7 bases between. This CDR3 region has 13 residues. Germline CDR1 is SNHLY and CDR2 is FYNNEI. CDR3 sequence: CASSEGPGYEQYF. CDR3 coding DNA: TGTGCCAGCAGTGAAGGTCCTGGCTACGAGCAGTACTTC.

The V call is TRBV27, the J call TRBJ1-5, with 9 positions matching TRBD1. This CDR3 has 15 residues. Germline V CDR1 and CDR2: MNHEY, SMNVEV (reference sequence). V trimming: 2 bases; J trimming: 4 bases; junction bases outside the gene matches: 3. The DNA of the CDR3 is TGTGCCAGCAGTTTAGGGACAGGGCCGAATCAGCCCCAGCATTTT. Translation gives CASSLGTGPNQPQHF.

The CDR3 sequence: CASSSDRLTAGTEAFF. CDR3 sequence (DNA): TGTGCCAGCAGCTCCGACAGGCTCACGGCGGGGACTGAAGCTTTCTTT. The chain carries TRBV5-6 and TRBJ1-1; the D gene is possibly TRBD1 (6 bases). Trimming left V 3 bases short and J 5 bases short, with 20 bases between. CDR1 is SGHDT and CDR2 is YYEEEE in the germline V gene. The CDR3 consists of 16 residues.

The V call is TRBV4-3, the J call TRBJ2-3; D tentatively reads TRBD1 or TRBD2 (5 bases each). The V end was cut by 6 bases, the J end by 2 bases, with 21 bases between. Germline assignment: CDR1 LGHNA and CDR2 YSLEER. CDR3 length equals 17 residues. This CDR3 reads CASRATTEGNPTDTQYF. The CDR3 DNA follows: TGCGCCAGCAGGGCTACGACAGAGGGAAACCCCACAGATACGCAGTATTTT.

CDR3 DNA: TGTGCCAGCAGCCCCACCCCCGGGCTAGGCTACACCTTC. Translated: CASSPTPGLGYTF. The chain links TRBV2 to TRBJ1-2; D unclear. Germline V CDR1 and CDR2: SNHLY, FYNNEI. Trimming cost V 6 bases and J 8 bases, with 16 bases left between them. This CDR3 comprises 13 residues.

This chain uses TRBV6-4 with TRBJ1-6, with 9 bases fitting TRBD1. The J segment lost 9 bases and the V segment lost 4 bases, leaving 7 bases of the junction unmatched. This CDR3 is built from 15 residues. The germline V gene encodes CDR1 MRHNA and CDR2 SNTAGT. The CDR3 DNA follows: TGTGCCAGCAGTGTCGAGACAGGGGGGACTTCACCCCTCCACTTT. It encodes CASSVETGGTSPLHF.

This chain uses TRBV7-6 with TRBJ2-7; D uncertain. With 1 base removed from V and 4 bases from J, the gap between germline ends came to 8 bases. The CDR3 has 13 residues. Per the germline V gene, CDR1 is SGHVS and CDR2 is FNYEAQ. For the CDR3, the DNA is TGTGCCAGCAGCTTAGATAAGGGTTACGAGCAGTACTTC. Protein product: CASSLDKGYEQYF.

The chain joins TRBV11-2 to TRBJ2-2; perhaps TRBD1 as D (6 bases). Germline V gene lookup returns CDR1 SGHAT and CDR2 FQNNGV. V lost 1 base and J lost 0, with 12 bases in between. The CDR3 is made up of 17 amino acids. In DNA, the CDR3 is TGTGCCAGCAGCTTAGGTCAGGCAGGGGCGAACACCGGGGAGCTGTTTTTT. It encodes CASSLGQAGANTGELFF.

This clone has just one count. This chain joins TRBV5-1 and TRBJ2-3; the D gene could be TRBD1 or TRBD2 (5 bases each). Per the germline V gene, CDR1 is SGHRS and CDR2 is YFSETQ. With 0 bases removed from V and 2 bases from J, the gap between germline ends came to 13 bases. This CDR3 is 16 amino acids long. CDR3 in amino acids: CASSLDIGALTDTQYF. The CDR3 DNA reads TGCGCCAGCAGCTTGGACATCGGGGCCCTCACAGATACGCAGTATTTT.

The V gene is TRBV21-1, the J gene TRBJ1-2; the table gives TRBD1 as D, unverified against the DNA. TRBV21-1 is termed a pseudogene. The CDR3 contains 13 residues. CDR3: CASSDDRDYGYTF. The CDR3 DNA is TGTGCCAGCAGCGATGACAGGGACTATGGCTACACCTTC.

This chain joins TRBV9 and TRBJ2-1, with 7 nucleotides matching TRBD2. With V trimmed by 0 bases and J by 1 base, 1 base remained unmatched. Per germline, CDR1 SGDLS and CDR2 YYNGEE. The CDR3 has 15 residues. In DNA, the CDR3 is TGTGCCAGCAGCGTAGGGACTAGGTCCTACAATGAGCAGTTCTTC. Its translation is CASSVGTRSYNEQFF. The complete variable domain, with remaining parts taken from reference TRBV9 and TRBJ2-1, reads DSGVTQTPKHLITATGQRVTLRCSPRSGDLSVYWYQQSLDQGLQFLIQYYNGEERAKGNILERFSAQQFPDLHSELNLSSLELGDSALYFCASSVGTRSYNEQFFGPGTRLTVL.

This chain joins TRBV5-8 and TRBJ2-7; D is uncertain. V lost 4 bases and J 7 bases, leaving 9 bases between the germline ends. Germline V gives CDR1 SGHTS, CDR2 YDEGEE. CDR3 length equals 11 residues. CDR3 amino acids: CASSPGREQYF. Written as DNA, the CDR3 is TGTGCCAGCAGCCCTGGGCGGGAGCAGTACTTC.

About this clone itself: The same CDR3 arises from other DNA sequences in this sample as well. The CDR3 bases are TGCGCCAGCAGTGAGTCGGCTCGGGGGGGCACGCAGTACTTC. Its protein product is CASSESARGGTQYF. This sequence joins TRBV10-2 and TRBJ2-7; 8 bases map to TRBD2. This CDR3 contains 14 residues. Germline CDR1 and CDR2: WSHSY and SAAADI. Trimming cost V 0 bases and J 9 bases; bases outside gene matches: 7.

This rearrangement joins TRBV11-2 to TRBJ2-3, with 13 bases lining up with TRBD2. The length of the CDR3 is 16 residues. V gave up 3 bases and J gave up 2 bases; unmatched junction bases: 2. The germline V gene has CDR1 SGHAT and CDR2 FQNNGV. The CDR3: CASSLGLAGFTDTQYF. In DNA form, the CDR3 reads TGTGCCAGCAGCTTGGGACTAGCGGGGTTCACAGATACGCAGTATTTT. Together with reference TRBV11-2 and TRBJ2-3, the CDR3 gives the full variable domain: EAGVAQSPRYKIIEKRQSVAFWCNPISGHATLYWYQQILGQGPKLLIQFQNNGVVDDSQLPKDRFSAERLKGVDSTLKIQPAKLEDSAVYLCASSLGLAGFTDTQYFGPGTRLTVL.

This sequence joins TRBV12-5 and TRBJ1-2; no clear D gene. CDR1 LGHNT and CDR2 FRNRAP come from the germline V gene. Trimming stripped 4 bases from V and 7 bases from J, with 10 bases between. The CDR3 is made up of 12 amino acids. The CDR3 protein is CASGSENGGYTF. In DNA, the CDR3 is TGTGCTAGTGGTTCCGAGAACGGTGGCTACACCTTC.

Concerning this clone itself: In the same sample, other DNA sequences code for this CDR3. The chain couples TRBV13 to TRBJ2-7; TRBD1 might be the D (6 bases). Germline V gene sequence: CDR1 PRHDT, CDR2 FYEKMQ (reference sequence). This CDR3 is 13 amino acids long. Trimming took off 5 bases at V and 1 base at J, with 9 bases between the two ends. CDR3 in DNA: TGTGCCAGCAGCATAACAGGGTCCTACGAGCAGTACTTC. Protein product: CASSITGSYEQYF.

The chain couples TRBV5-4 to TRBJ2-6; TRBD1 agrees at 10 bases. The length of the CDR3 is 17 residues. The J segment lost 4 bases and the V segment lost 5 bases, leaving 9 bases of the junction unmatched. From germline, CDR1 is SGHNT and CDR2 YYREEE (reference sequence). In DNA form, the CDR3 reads TGTGCCAGCAGTGGGACAGGGGCTCTTTCGGGGGCCAACGTCCTGACTTTC. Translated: CASSGTGALSGANVLTF. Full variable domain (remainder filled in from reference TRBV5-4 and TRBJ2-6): ETGVTQSPTHLIKTRGQQVTLRCSSQSGHNTVSWYQQALGQGPQFIFQYYREEENGRGNFPPRFSGLQFPNYSSELNVNALELDDSALYLCASSGTGALSGANVLTFGAGSRLTVL.

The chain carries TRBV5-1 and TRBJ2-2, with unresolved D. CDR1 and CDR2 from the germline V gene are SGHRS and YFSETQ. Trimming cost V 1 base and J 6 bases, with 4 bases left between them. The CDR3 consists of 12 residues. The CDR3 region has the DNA TGCGCCAGCAGCTTGACCGCCGGGGAGCTGTTTTTT. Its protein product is CASSLTAGELFF.